Listed here are 21 T cell receptor beta chains from one sample, sequenced in a study of cytomegalovirus exposure and HLA in healthy donors. PCR amplification relied on 60 Vbeta primers (plus 13 Jbeta primers). Profiling relied on immunoSEQ multiplex PCR, and the TCRdb table lists in-frame clones only, not all of them. The sample includes tens of thousands of clones, roughly 75% seen only once; the top ten take over 2%. The material sequenced was PBMCs. Receptor source: a man aged 40-49 years in good health and CMV-seronegative.

This chain connects TRBV4-1 to TRBJ2-4, with D possibly being TRBD1 (5 bases). Germline lookup yields CDR1 MGHRA and CDR2 YSYEKL. V was clipped by 8 bases and J by 0 bases, with 17 bases between them. The CDR3 is 16 residues long. Here the CDR3 DNA reads TGCGCCAGCCGCATACAGGACCGGGTAGCCAAAAACATTCAGTACTTC. Amino acid sequence: CASRIQDRVAKNIQYF.

This clone appeared a single time. This sequence joins TRBV11-2 and TRBJ1-1; 7 nucleotides match TRBD1. V lost 5 bases to trimming and J lost 1 base; unmatched junction nucleotides: 1. The length of the CDR3 is 13 residues. Germline-derived CDR1 and CDR2 are SGHAT and FQNNGV. Written as DNA, the CDR3 is TGTGCCAGCAGCCGGACAGGGAACACTGAAGCTTTCTTT. As protein: CASSRTGNTEAFF. Looking up the rest from reference TRBV11-2 and TRBJ1-1 gives the full variable domain: EAGVAQSPRYKIIEKRQSVAFWCNPISGHATLYWYQQILGQGPKLLIQFQNNGVVDDSQLPKDRFSAERLKGVDSTLKIQPAKLEDSAVYLCASSRTGNTEAFFGQGTRLTVV.

The V call is TRBV7-9, the J call TRBJ2-7; 8 nucleotides line up with TRBD1. J lost 7 bases, V lost 5 bases, and 10 bases had no gene match. Germline CDR1 and CDR2: SEHNR and FQNEAQ (reference sequence). The CDR3 is 14 residues long. In nucleotides, the CDR3 is TGTGCCAGCAGCCGTAGCGGACAGGGTAAAGAGCAGTACTTC. Residues: CASSRSGQGKEQYF.

This chain links TRBV29-1 with TRBJ2-7; tentative D call: TRBD2 (5 bases). Germline CDR1 and CDR2: SQVTM and ANQGSEA. CDR3 length: 12 residues. V gave up 7 bases and J gave up 3 bases, with 13 bases separating them. The CDR3 DNA follows: TGCAGCGGGGGAGAGGGTGGCTACGAGCAGTACTTC. Its translation is CSGGEGGYEQYF.

This clone was recorded a few times. The CDR3 nucleotides are TGTGCCAGCAGCTTCCGGGGATTCACTGAAGCTTTCTTT. Encoded protein: CASSFRGFTEAFF. The V gene is TRBV7-8, the J gene TRBJ1-1, with D unresolved. V lost 3 bases and J 4 bases, leaving 9 bases between the germline ends. The CDR3 spans 13 residues. Germline V gene sequence: CDR1 SGHVS, CDR2 FQNEAQ. Full variable domain (rest looked up from reference TRBV7-8 and TRBJ1-1): GAGVSQSPRYKVAKRGQDVALRCDPISGHVSLFWYQQALGQGPEFLTYFQNEAQLDKSGLPSDRFFAERPEGSVSTLKIQRTQQEDSAVYLCASSFRGFTEAFFGQGTRLTVV.

The chain links TRBV9 to TRBJ1-1; TRBD1 might be the D (5 bases). CDR1 SGDLS and CDR2 YYNGEE come from the germline V gene. This CDR3 is 15 amino acids long. Trimming removed 1 base from V and 1 base from J, with 11 bases in between. CDR3 nucleotide sequence: TGTGCCAGCAGCGTAACGGGGGATTGGAACACTGAAGCTTTCTTT. Translating it yields CASSVTGDWNTEAFF.

The rearrangement links TRBV19 to TRBJ1-1, with D hard to call. V was pared by 3 bases and J by 3 bases, with 8 bases between. This CDR3 has 13 residues. Germline values: CDR1 LNHDA, CDR2 SQIVND (reference sequence). This CDR3 reads CASSITADTEAFF. The CDR3 DNA reads TGTGCCAGTAGTATCACAGCCGACACTGAAGCTTTCTTT.

This chain uses TRBV6-5 with TRBJ2-2, with 7 positions matching TRBD1. The V segment lost 4 bases and the J segment 2 bases; nucleotides outside the gene matches: 7. This CDR3 contains 16 residues. The V gene's germline CDR1 is MNHEY and CDR2 SVGAGI. The CDR3 DNA reads TGTGCCAGCAGTTGGACGACAGGGATAAACACCGGGGAGCTGTTTTTT. This gives the protein CASSWTTGINTGELFF.

The J gene is TRBJ2-7, the V gene TRBV19; 7 bases map to TRBD2. From germline, CDR1 is LNHDA and CDR2 SQIVND (reference sequence). V lost 7 bases and J lost 5; bases outside the gene matches: 14. This CDR3 comprises 15 residues. CDR3 nucleotide sequence: TGTGCCAGTACCCGGGGAGGAGGGGCGGGAGACGAGCAGTACTTC. It specifies CASTRGGGAGDEQYF.

V and J are TRBV5-4 and TRBJ1-2; 7 bases agree with TRBD1. Germline lookup yields CDR1 SGHNT and CDR2 YYREEE (reference sequence). Trimming took 5 bases from V and 1 from J; bases not matched to a gene: 5. The CDR3 is made up of 14 amino acids. The CDR3 loop is CASRLNRGNYGYTF. CDR3 nucleotide sequence: TGTGCCAGCAGGTTGAACAGGGGTAACTATGGCTACACCTTC.

The rearrangement joins TRBV10-2 to TRBJ1-3; the match to TRBD1 covers 7 bases. The CDR3 covers 15 residues. Germline V gene lookup returns CDR1 WSHSY and CDR2 SAAADI. Germline trimming cut 6 bases from V and 3 bases from J; bases unmatched to any gene: 8. In nucleotides, the CDR3 is TGCGCCAGCAGCCCCAGGGGGGCATATGGAAACACCATATATTTT. Translating it yields CASSPRGAYGNTIYF.

This clone was seen once. The chain couples TRBV29-1 to TRBJ2-3, with D tentatively TRBD2 (6 bases). Germline V gene lookup returns CDR1 SQVTM and CDR2 ANQGSEA. V was trimmed by 0 bases and J by 5 bases, leaving 6 bases between them. The CDR3 spans 12 residues. CDR3 protein: CSVEEGGDTQYF. For the CDR3, the DNA is TGCAGCGTTGAAGAGGGGGGAGATACGCAGTATTTT.

This clone was counted a few times. This chain connects TRBV18 to TRBJ2-7; TRBD2 aligns across 13 bases. CDR3 length: 15 amino acids. The ends lost 2 bases at V and 7 bases at J; junction bases unmatched: 5. Germline CDR1 and CDR2: KGHSH and LQKENI. This CDR3 is CASSPVRGLAGEQYF. Written as DNA, the CDR3 is TGTGCCAGCTCACCAGTTAGGGGACTAGCGGGAGAGCAGTACTTC.

This chain links TRBV19 with TRBJ2-7; 7 nucleotides agree with TRBD1. The CDR3 has 14 amino acids. Trimming removed 5 bases from V and 0 bases from J; junction bases left unmatched: 4. Germline CDR1 is LNHDA and CDR2 is SQIVND (reference sequence). The CDR3 protein is CASSGQALSYEQYF. The DNA for the CDR3 is TGTGCCAGTAGTGGACAGGCGCTCTCCTACGAGCAGTACTTC.

The chain employs TRBV9 and TRBJ1-3; D uncertain. Germline CDR1 and CDR2: SGDLS and YYNGEE. V lost 3 bases, J lost 0 bases, and 13 bases lay in between. This CDR3 comprises 16 residues. The CDR3 spells CASSAVGRASGNTIYF. The CDR3 DNA follows: TGTGCCAGCAGCGCAGTCGGGCGGGCCTCTGGAAACACCATATATTTT.

The rearrangement joins TRBV5-1 to TRBJ1-5; a possible D gene is TRBD1 (5 bases). V was cut by 1 base and J by 4 bases, with 9 bases left in between. CDR3 size: 14 residues. Germline V CDR1 and CDR2: SGHRS, YFSETQ. The CDR3 bases are TGCGCCAGCAGCTTGATGTCAGGGAATCAGCCCCAGCATTTT. It codes for CASSLMSGNQPQHF.

V and J are TRBV6-6 and TRBJ2-5, with D possibly matching TRBD1 (5 bases). Germline CDR1 reads MNHNY; CDR2 reads SVGAGI (reference sequence). The CDR3 contains 16 residues. The germline V and J ends were trimmed by 0 bases and 3 bases, with 14 bases remaining between them. CDR3 sequence: CASSYSGAQTKETQYF. DNA for the CDR3: TGTGCCAGCAGTTACTCAGGGGCGCAGACGAAAGAGACCCAGTACTTC.

This clone was counted only a few times. The chain couples TRBV28 to TRBJ2-3, with D unclear. Deletions cut 5 bases from V and 5 bases from J, with 5 bases between. CDR3 size: 11 residues. CDR1 MDHEN and CDR2 SYDVKM come from the germline V gene. CDR3 nucleotides: TGTGCCAGCAGTAGGAGAGATACGCAGTATTTT. It encodes CASSRRDTQYF.

The rearrangement links TRBV6-1 to TRBJ2-5; D unresolved. V lost 3 bases and J 7 bases, leaving 15 bases between the germline ends. This CDR3 contains 14 residues. Germline-derived CDR1 and CDR2 are MNHNS and SASEGT. The CDR3 coding sequence is TGTGCCAGCAGTGAGTACGAGAGCGCCGGGACCCAGTACTTC. Protein sequence: CASSEYESAGTQYF.

V gene TRBV29-1 combines with J gene TRBJ1-1; D is uncertain. Germline lookup yields CDR1 SQVTM and CDR2 ANQGSEA. Trimming removed 1 base from V and 1 base from J, with 7 bases in between. The CDR3 covers 13 residues. CDR3 DNA: TGCAGCGTTGAAGGGGCTCAGAACACTGAAGCTTTCTTT. Protein sequence: CSVEGAQNTEAFF.

The V and J genes are TRBV5-1 and TRBJ1-1, with D hard to call. The germline V and J ends were trimmed by 1 base and 4 bases, with 11 bases remaining between them. This CDR3 spans 14 amino acids. CDR1 is SGHRS and CDR2 is YFSETQ in the germline V gene. CDR3 sequence reads: CASSLYGDRTEAFF. The CDR3 bases are TGCGCCAGCAGCTTGTACGGGGATCGCACTGAAGCTTTCTTT.